Listed below are T cell receptor beta chains from one sample, sequenced in a study of blood T cell repertoires in COVID-19. Produced via immunoSEQ multiplex PCR; TCRdb's table is partial and in-frame only. The table has 200,000 to 250,000 clones, 86% seen once; the top ten hold around 12%. The sample was peripheral blood. The receptors stem from an elderly man with acute or convalescent COVID-19. The CDR3 runs from the conserved cysteine through the conserved F or W. A D gene is named only where the DNA matches it firmly. Clone size is shown for a subset of rows, as once, few, many or a class of expanded clone.

D gene	V gene	clone size	J gene	CDR3 DNA	CDR3 protein
TRBD1	TRBV4-2	.	TRBJ1-4	TGTGCCAGCAGCCAAGATCAGGGGGCTAATGAAAAACTGTTTTTT	CASSQDQGANEKLFF
TRBD1	TRBV5-6	.	TRBJ1-2	TGTGCCAGCAGCTCTTACAATTCTTATACAGGGGATGGCTACACCTTC	CASSSYNSYTGDGYTF
TRBD1	TRBV18	once	TRBJ2-3	TGTGCCAGCTCACCGAGAGGGGGCGAAGATACGCAGTATTTT	CASSPRGGEDTQYF
TRBD1	TRBV6-5	.	TRBJ1-1	TGTGCCAGCGGGGGGGAGACAGGGGGCACTGAAGCTTTCTTT	CASGGETGGTEAFF
.	TRBV6-5	.	TRBJ1-1	TGTGCCAGCAGAGGCGGGTCTTCGAACACTGAAGCTTTCTTT	CASRGGSSNTEAFF
TRBD1	TRBV5-1	once	TRBJ2-7	TGCGCCAGCAGCCTGTCGGGCTCGGGACAGGGTTACGAGCAGTACTTC	CASSLSGSGQGYEQYF
TRBD1	TRBV18	once	TRBJ1-2	TGTGCCAGCTCACCAACTCGGACAGGGAACTATGGCTACACCTTC	CASSPTRTGNYGYTF
.	TRBV24-1	once	TRBJ1-1	TGTGCCACCAGTGAGGGGGGGGCGGCTTTCTTT	CATSEGGAAFF
.	TRBV5-1	.	TRBJ1-1	TGCGCCAGCAGCCTGGGGGGGACGGAGGGCACTGAAGCTTTCTTT	CASSLGGTEGTEAFF
.	TRBV20-1	few	TRBJ1-1	TGCAGTGCTAGGGCGGACACTGAAGCTTTCTTT	CSARADTEAFF
.	TRBV9	.	TRBJ1-3	TGTGCCAGCAGCGTAGCTACGACAGCTGGAAACACCATATATTTT	CASSVATTAGNTIYF
.	TRBV28	.	TRBJ1-5	TGTGCCAGCAGTCCCCGGGGGGTAAAGAATCAGCCCCAGCATTTT	CASSPRGVKNQPQHF
.	TRBV28	.	TRBJ1-5	TGTGCCAGCAGAGCAGGTCAGCCCCAGCATTTT	CASRAGQPQHF
.	TRBV7-3	few	TRBJ1-1	TGTGCCAGCAGCTTTGCAGGGAGGGCTGAAGCTTTCTTT	CASSFAGRAEAFF
.	TRBV6-5	.	TRBJ2-7	TGTGCCAGCAGTACGGACCCAGGGGCCAACTACGAGCAGTACTTC	CASSTDPGANYEQYF
TRBD1	TRBV28	.	TRBJ1-5	TGTGCCAGCAGGTGGGCGGGACAGGGGCTTCAGCCCCAGCATTTT	CASRWAGQGLQPQHF
TRBD1	TRBV24-1	.	TRBJ1-3	TGTGCCACCAGTGATCCCAGGGGGAACTCTGGAAACACCATATATTTT	CATSDPRGNSGNTIYF
.	TRBV6-6	.	TRBJ1-5	TGTGCCAGCAGCCCGGGGGGTTACGCTCAGCCCCAGCATTTT	CASSPGGYAQPQHF
.	TRBV9	.	TRBJ1-6	TGTGCCAGCAGCCCCCGCAGGAACAATTCACCCCTCCACTTT	CASSPRRNNSPLHF
.	TRBV20-1	.	TRBJ2-1	TGCAGTGCTGGTGCCGACGACTATGAGCAGTTCTTC	CSAGADDYEQFF
.	TRBV7-2	once	TRBJ1-6	TGTGCCAGCAGCCCCGCCCAGGGCGCGTATTCACCCCTCCACTTT	CASSPAQGAYSPLHF
.	TRBV12-3/TRBV12-4	.	TRBJ2-7	TGTGCCAGCAGTTTAGAAGGGGGTCGAGAGCAGTACTTC	CASSLEGGREQYF
.	TRBV27	.	TRBJ2-2	TGTGCCAGCAGTCTTCCCTTCGGGAGTCTTACCGGGGAGCTGTTTTTT	CASSLPFGSLTGELFF
.	TRBV5-1	.	TRBJ1-2	TGCGCCAGCAGCTTCCAGGATAACTATGGCTACACCTTC	CASSFQDNYGYTF
.	TRBV6-5	.	TRBJ2-7	TGTGCCAGCAGGGCCCAGGTGGCATACGAGCAGTACTTC	CASRAQVAYEQYF
TRBD1	TRBV13	few	TRBJ1-1	TGTGCCAGCAGCCACTCCAGGGGGGCGACTGAAGCTTTCTTT	CASSHSRGATEAFF
TRBD2	TRBV6-6	.	TRBJ2-7	TGTGCCAGCAGTTATGCGGGACTAGCGGGGTCCGCGTACTTC	CASSYAGLAGSAYF
.	TRBV6-2/TRBV6-3	.	TRBJ2-7	TGTGCCAGCAGTTCAGACAGCTCCTACGAGCAGTACTTC	CASSSDSSYEQYF
.	TRBV7-3	.	TRBJ2-1	TGTGCCAGCAGCCCCGGTGCGATCTCCTACAATGAGCAGTTCTTC	CASSPGAISYNEQFF
.	TRBV4-2	.	TRBJ2-1	TGTGCCAGCAGCCAAGTTCCCGGGGAGAATGAGCAGTTCTTC	CASSQVPGENEQFF
.	TRBV28	.	TRBJ1-4	TGTGCCAGCAGGGTGGGACAAAGTAATGAAAAACTGTTTTTT	CASRVGQSNEKLFF